This T cell receptor (beta chain) was identified during a study of T cell repertoires in cytomegalovirus infection. Study in general: In public TCR beta signatures, there were indications of both CMV infection and matching HLA type.

The V segment lost 4 bases and the J segment 0 bases; nucleotides outside the gene matches: 7. This CDR3 is 16 amino acids long. Study findings and constraints: Clonotypes of TCR beta that were HLA-C-restricted and CMV-specific dominated the ex vivo response. People with CMV and the relevant HLA were identified by cumulative public TCR beta family frequency.

In its sample, this clonotype was seen many times. Its specificity is not known. TCRdb processed the reads anew with MiXCR; each CDR3 protein has one entry. The data hold hundreds of thousands of distinct CDR3 sequences, with approximately 34% observed a single time. The J gene is TRBJ2-7, the V gene TRBV12-3 or TRBV12-4; 9 nucleotides align to TRBD2. Sequenced sample: PBMCs. This receptor was taken from a human donor in good health (CMV status not recorded). Some clones in this sample may be carry-over from other donors' samples. The CDR3 here is CASSSRSGGHSYEQYF. In DNA form, the CDR3 reads TGTGCCAGCAGTTCCCGTAGCGGGGGCCACTCCTACGAGCAGTACTTC.